Sequencing of this TCR beta chain was carried out in a study of beta chain features in type 1 diabetes. Study-wide context: The study found patients and healthy donors alike in age, gender and cell yields. Overall study findings and caveats: The naive, central memory and Treg TCRB repertoires of patients appeared to be more similar to one another than those of healthy donors.

This clone turned up a few times. Antigen unknown. The CDR3 covers 14 residues. Reverse transcribing all isolated RNA meant expressed TCRB transcripts were sequenced. TCRdb's table, derived via immunoSEQ multiplex PCR, lists solely in-frame clones and lacks some. The repertoire includes 250,000 to 350,000 clones, approximately 9.9% of them detected once, and 0.015% to 0.02% sits in the top ten. This TCR was sampled from a woman aged 25 to 45 in good health. The chain employs TRBV21-1 and TRBJ1-4. TRBV21-1 is recorded as a pseudogene. The sequenced sample consisted of naive CD4+ T cells from blood. CDR3 residues: CASRDGGTDEKLFF. In DNA form, the CDR3 reads TGTGCCAGCAGGGACGGGGGGACGGATGAAAAACTGTTTTTT.